A selection of T cell receptor beta chains follows, all from one sample in a study of blood T cell repertoires in COVID-19. Clones were read by immunoSEQ multiplex PCR, and TCRdb kept only the in-frame ones, dropping some. The sample holds about 170,000 clones, around 90% seen once. The sequencing input was peripheral blood. The receptors were sampled from a man aged 18 to 29 with COVID-19, enrolled during active disease. CDR3s include the opening cysteine and the closing phenylalanine or tryptophan. The order of the fields is J gene, V gene, D gene, CDR3 protein. A D gene is named only where the DNA matches it firmly.

TRBJ2-7	TRBV10-3	-	CAIPPGRAATYEQYF
TRBJ2-5	TRBV30	TRBD2	CAWILPGTSGRKSGAQETQYF
TRBJ2-1	TRBV2	TRBD2	CASSGTSGRFSSYNEQFF
TRBJ2-2	TRBV5-1	-	CASRAQALAGDTGELFF
TRBJ2-7	TRBV4-3	TRBD1	CASRQDRLSSYEQYF
TRBJ2-1	TRBV29-1	TRBD1	CSVTAGTGQIF
TRBJ2-7	TRBV6-1	-	CASSEWTVSYEQYF
TRBJ2-7	TRBV30	-	CAWSVDSTYEQYF
TRBJ1-1	TRBV9	-	CASSPPRQGNTEAFF
TRBJ2-5	TRBV24-1	TRBD1	CATSDPGQKETQYF
TRBJ2-3	TRBV4-3	-	CASSQDPGSDTDTQYF
TRBJ1-5	TRBV19	-	CASSIGVSNQPQHF
TRBJ2-5	TRBV3-1/TRBV3-2	-	CASSQEGGGKETQYF
TRBJ2-7	TRBV7-2	TRBD2	CASSLLIRLAGDEQYF
TRBJ2-1	TRBV5-1	TRBD2	CASSLARLAGSNEQFF
TRBJ1-2	TRBV4-2	-	CASSQPGVEGYTF
TRBJ2-7	TRBV9	TRBD1	CASSVETGSTYEQYF
TRBJ2-2	TRBV12-3/TRBV12-4	-	CASSPTWELFF
TRBJ2-5	TRBV7-2	-	CASSLVPNQETQYF
TRBJ1-6	TRBV30	TRBD1	CAWTSGGESPLHF
TRBJ2-3	TRBV10-3	TRBD2	CAISPSGRENTQYF
TRBJ2-6	TRBV7-9	-	CASSLDPLSGANVLTF
TRBJ2-1	TRBV9	TRBD2	CASSVGLAGAKGNEQFF
TRBJ2-1	TRBV5-6	TRBD2	CASSLGLAGFVNEQFF
TRBJ1-1	TRBV27	-	CASSLSYIHTEAFF
TRBJ1-6	TRBV5-6	TRBD1	CASSPTGAVNSPLHF
TRBJ2-3	TRBV4-3	TRBD2	CASSQGGSGRLPDTQYF
TRBJ2-7	TRBV27	TRBD2	CASSSGLAGGKFYEQYF
TRBJ1-1	TRBV14	-	CASSRNMNTEAFF
TRBJ2-7	TRBV12-3/TRBV12-4	-	CASSFSRGWQYF
TRBJ2-1	TRBV9	TRBD2	CASSVEAGGVYNEQFF
TRBJ2-7	TRBV5-8	TRBD2	CASSPSGAGTYEQYF
TRBJ1-6	TRBV19	TRBD1	CASMETGSSNSPLHF
TRBJ2-4	TRBV6-5	-	CASSYSLHAKNIQYF
TRBJ2-2	TRBV27	-	CASSPVRLAGELFF
TRBJ2-1	TRBV11-2	TRBD2	CASSFSRGRDAYIYNEQFF
TRBJ1-2	TRBV6-2/TRBV6-3	-	CASSLTGFSGYGYTF
TRBJ2-1	TRBV10-3	-	CAIALAREQFF